The 23 T cell receptor beta chains below come from one sample, sequenced in a study of T cell changes during pregnancy in multiple sclerosis. The assay was immunoSEQ multiplex PCR, and TCRdb's table has in-frame clones only and misses some. Seen here are some 49,000 clones, around 93% observed once, and the top ten hold roughly 3%. The specimen was CD8+ T cells from peripheral blood mononuclear cells, collected in the second trimester of pregnancy. The receptor set was obtained from a female donor with multiple sclerosis, enrolled in a pregnancy study.

With respect to this clone: The sample has other DNA sequences that encode this CDR3 too. This sequence joins TRBV9 and TRBJ2-2; possible D gene TRBD2, 6 bases. V lost 2 bases, J lost 5 bases, and 10 bases lay in between. This CDR3 is built from 14 residues. Germline lookup yields CDR1 SGDLS and CDR2 YYNGEE. CDR3 in DNA: TGTGCCAGCAGCGTGGGCGGGGTGACCGGGGAGCTGTTTTTT. Translating gives CASSVGGVTGELFF.

The J gene is TRBJ2-1, the V gene TRBV10-2, with 9 nucleotides matching TRBD2. J gave up 4 bases and V 8 bases, and 6 bases lay outside the gene matches. In germline, CDR1 is WSHSY, CDR2 SAAADI. The CDR3 spans 14 residues. CDR3 residues: CASVTSGSYNEQFF. As DNA, the CDR3 is TGCGCCAGCGTAACTAGCGGGTCTTACAATGAGCAGTTCTTC.

Concerning this clone: Relative to the germline gene, one junction end is altered; a read error may explain this. The CDR3 DNA reads TGTGCCAGCAGCGATCCAGCACAGGGTAACCATGGCTACACCTTC. This translates into CASSDPAQGNHGYTF. The chain links TRBV6-1 to TRBJ1-2; D perhaps matches TRBD1 (6 bases). This CDR3 has 15 residues. CDR1 and CDR2 (germline): MNHNS, SASEGT.

This clone was found a few times. This rearrangement joins TRBV14 to TRBJ2-4, with 7 bases aligning to TRBD2. Germline lookup yields CDR1 SGHDN and CDR2 FVKESK. This CDR3 has 16 residues. V gave up 1 base and J gave up 2 bases; unmatched junction bases: 5. CDR3 region: CASSQARGTTKNIQYF. DNA of the CDR3: TGTGCCAGCAGCCAAGCGCGCGGGACTACCAAAAACATTCAGTACTTC. The variable domain in full, completed from reference TRBV14 and TRBJ2-4, reads EAGVTQFPSHSVIEKGQTVTLRCDPISGHDNLYWYRRVMGKEIKFLLHFVKESKQDESGMPNNRFLAERTGGTYSTLKVQPAELEDSGVYFCASSQARGTTKNIQYFGAGTRLSVL.

The chain joins TRBV9 to TRBJ2-1; 11 nucleotides match TRBD2. Germline lookup yields CDR1 SGDLS and CDR2 YYNGEE. The ends lost 3 bases at V and 3 bases at J; junction bases unmatched: 5. The CDR3 sequence is 16 residues long. The CDR3 DNA sequence: TGTGCCAGCAGCGGAGGAACTAGCGGGGGCTACAATGAGCAGTTCTTC. Translated, it gives CASSGGTSGGYNEQFF.

The V gene is TRBV4-2, the J gene TRBJ2-3; D gene unclear. The V gene's germline CDR1 is LGHNA and CDR2 YNFKEQ. The CDR3 totals 16 residues. V lost 4 bases and J 2 bases, leaving 16 bases between the germline ends. CDR3 sequence: CASSRPSVAYTDTQYF. CDR3 bases: TGTGCCAGCAGCCGGCCATCCGTTGCATACACAGATACGCAGTATTTT.

The chain carries TRBV6-5 and TRBJ1-2; 8 bases are shared with TRBD1. CDR3 length equals 12 residues. Germline values: CDR1 MNHEY, CDR2 SVGAGI. The junction had 9 bases not matched to a gene; V was cut back by 11 bases and J by 7 bases. For the CDR3, the DNA is TGTGCCGGGTACGGGACAGGAGGTGGCTACACCTTC. Encoded protein: CAGYGTGGGYTF.

This clone was observed a single time. The chain links TRBV19 to TRBJ1-1; D uncertain. The CDR3 contains 14 residues. From germline, CDR1 is LNHDA and CDR2 SQIVND (reference sequence). V lost 3 bases to trimming and J lost 3 bases, with 11 bases between them. CDR3 DNA sequence: TGTGCCAGTAGTATTGGCAGGTCCGACACTGAAGCTTTCTTT. This codes for CASSIGRSDTEAFF.

The gene calls are TRBV15 and TRBJ1-5, with 9 bases aligning to TRBD1. The length of the CDR3 is 15 residues. Trimming cost V 0 bases and J 5 bases; bases outside gene matches: 2. From germline, CDR1 is LNHNV and CDR2 YYDKDF (reference sequence). The CDR3 reads CATSREDRGDQPQHF. For the CDR3, the DNA is TGTGCCACCAGCAGAGAGGACAGGGGAGATCAGCCCCAGCATTTT.

The V call is TRBV25-1, the J call TRBJ1-2; unclear D gene. CDR1 and CDR2 from the germline V gene are MGHDK and SYGVNS. V was clipped by 0 bases and J by 6 bases, with 17 bases between them. CDR3 length: 16 residues. The chain's CDR3 is CASSEYWIKEPDGYTF. Here the CDR3 DNA reads TGTGCCAGCAGTGAATATTGGATCAAGGAGCCAGATGGCTACACCTTC.

The rearrangement joins TRBV9 to TRBJ1-1, with 9 bases lining up with TRBD1. Trimming cost V 4 bases and J 5 bases; bases outside gene matches: 9. Germline loops: CDR1 SGDLS, CDR2 YYNGEE. This CDR3 contains 15 residues. CDR3 sequence (DNA): TGTGCCAGCAGCCTAAGGACAGGGGAAGGAACTGAAGCTTTCTTT. This sequence encodes CASSLRTGEGTEAFF.

The chain links TRBV19 to TRBJ2-5, with 12 bases that match TRBD2. The CDR3 length is 15 residues. Germline lookup yields CDR1 LNHDA and CDR2 SQIVND (reference sequence). J lost 9 bases, V lost 5 bases, and 10 bases had no gene match. The CDR3 protein is CASSPTSGGPPAQYF. The CDR3 DNA reads as TGTGCCAGTAGTCCTACTAGCGGGGGGCCGCCGGCCCAGTACTTC.

The rearrangement joins TRBV4-3 to TRBJ2-3; tentative D call: TRBD1 (5 bases). CDR3 length: 16 amino acids. V lost 1 base to trimming and J lost 2 bases, with 13 bases between them. Germline V gene lookup returns CDR1 LGHNA and CDR2 YSLEER. CDR3 region: CASSQVRDRNTDTQYF. For the CDR3, the DNA is TGCGCCAGCAGCCAAGTGCGTGACAGAAACACAGATACGCAGTATTTT.

The gene calls are TRBV27 and TRBJ2-5; weak D call: TRBD2 (7 bases). The CDR3 covers 15 residues. Germline values: CDR1 MNHEY, CDR2 SMNVEV (reference sequence). V was trimmed by 7 bases and J by 5 bases, leaving 20 bases between them. The CDR3 is CASKIYRGAGETQYF. DNA of the CDR3: TGTGCCAGCAAGATATATCGGGGGGCGGGGGAGACCCAGTACTTC.

The genes are TRBV7-2 and TRBJ1-1, with D possibly TRBD1 on 6 matching bases. Germline V gene lookup returns CDR1 SGHTA and CDR2 FQGNSA. This CDR3 has 14 residues. V was shortened by 2 bases and J by 7 bases, with 14 bases between the two germline ends. CDR3 loop: CASSLWGGHLEAFF. CDR3 bases: TGTGCCAGCAGCTTATGGGGGGGACATCTTGAAGCTTTCTTT. Full variable domain (missing parts from reference TRBV7-2 and TRBJ1-1): GAGVSQSPSNKVTEKGKDVELRCDPISGHTALYWYRQSLGQGLEFLIYFQGNSAPDKSGLPSDRFSAERTGGSVSTLTIQRTQQEDSAVYLCASSLWGGHLEAFFGQGTRLTVV.

The chain is built from TRBV2 and TRBJ2-3; 9 nucleotides match TRBD1. This CDR3 is built from 15 residues. V lost 8 bases to trimming and J lost 2 bases; unmatched junction nucleotides: 8. Per germline, CDR1 SNHLY and CDR2 FYNNEI. The CDR3 region is CASPRGTGFTDTQYF. Here the CDR3 DNA reads TGTGCCAGCCCCCGGGGGACAGGGTTCACAGATACGCAGTATTTT.

This clone was detected only once. The chain is built from TRBV21-1 and TRBJ2-5; TRBD2, the table's D call, was not compared with the DNA. TRBV21-1 is annotated as a pseudogene. This CDR3 is built from 18 residues. The DNA of the CDR3 is TGTGCCAGCAGCAAAGAGTCGTACGCGGGGGGTCCCCAAGAGACCCAGTACTTC. It encodes CASSKESYAGGPQETQYF.

This chain joins TRBV11-2 and TRBJ1-2, with D uncertain. Trimming took off 3 bases at V and 5 bases at J, with 19 bases between the two ends. CDR1 is SGHAT, CDR2 FQNNGV, per germline. This CDR3 region has 16 residues. CDR3 DNA sequence: TGTGCCAGCAGCTTGGGTCGGGAACGCTACCTTTATGGCTACACCTTC. It yields the protein CASSLGRERYLYGYTF.

The V call is TRBV27, the J call TRBJ1-4; a possible D gene is TRBD1 (6 bases). Trimming pared 0 bases from V and 5 bases from J, leaving 16 bases between. There are 17 residues in the CDR3. The germline CDR1 and CDR2 sequences are MNHEY and SMNVEV (reference sequence). CDR3 bases: TGTGCCAGCAGTTTATCGTATTACAGGGTCGAGAATGAAAAACTGTTTTTT. It translates to CASSLSYYRVENEKLFF.

The chain recombines TRBV10-3 with TRBJ1-3; 10 nucleotides align to TRBD1. This CDR3 region has 16 residues. V lost 0 bases, J lost 2 bases, and 1 base stayed unmatched. Per germline, CDR1 ENHRY and CDR2 SYGVKD. DNA for the CDR3: TGTGCCATCAGTGAGTCGACAGGGGGCGCTGGAAACACCATATATTTT. Amino acids: CAISESTGGAGNTIYF.

V is TRBV7-2 and J is TRBJ2-3, with 9 bases that match TRBD2. V was pared by 3 bases and J by 5 bases, with 6 bases of the junction left unmatched. CDR1 is SGHTA and CDR2 is FQGNSA in the germline V gene. This CDR3 comprises 15 residues. The CDR3 DNA is TGTGCCAGCAGCTTTCTAGCGGGGTTAGTAGATACGCAGTATTTT. Its protein is CASSFLAGLVDTQYF.

The chain links TRBV7-4 to TRBJ2-5; the match to TRBD2 covers 11 bases. The CDR3 has 19 amino acids. V dropped 1 base and J dropped 4; count of bases not matched to a gene: 14. CDR1 and CDR2 (germline): SGHVT, SQSDAQ. The CDR3 reads CASSLGLAGGSINVETQYF. In DNA, the CDR3 is TGTGCCAGCAGCTTAGGGCTAGCGGGGGGCTCCATTAACGTAGAGACCCAGTACTTC. The full variable domain, its missing parts supplied by reference TRBV7-4 and TRBJ2-5, is GAGVSQSPRYKVAKRGRDVALRCDSISGHVTLYWYRQTLGQGSEVLTYSQSDAQRDKSGRPSGRFSAERPERSVSTLKIQRTEQGDSAVYLCASSLGLAGGSINVETQYFGPGTRLLVL.

The chain employs TRBV9 and TRBJ1-3; D is uncertain. Per the germline V gene, CDR1 is SGDLS and CDR2 is YYNGEE. The V end lost 3 bases, the J end lost 1 base, and 14 bases lay between the germline ends. The CDR3 spans 16 residues. Here the CDR3 reads CASSASGEVSGNTIYF. CDR3 in DNA: TGTGCCAGCAGCGCCTCCGGGGAAGTATCTGGAAACACCATATATTTT.